This T cell receptor beta chain stems from a study of T cell changes during pregnancy in multiple sclerosis. CDR1 and CDR2 (germline): GTSNPN, SVGIG (reference sequence). This CDR3 region has 13 residues. Trimming removed 3 bases from V and 5 bases from J; junction bases left unmatched: 5. Sequencing used immunoSEQ multiplex PCR; TCRdb keeps in-frame clones, though not all of them. The sample lists some 100,000 clones; just over 90% were seen once. The input for sequencing was peripheral blood, taken in the second trimester of pregnancy. This receptor was identified in a female donor with multiple sclerosis, enrolled in a pregnancy study. V and J are TRBV30 and TRBJ1-1; 8 bases are shared with TRBD1. DNA of the CDR3: TGTGCCTGGAGCGGCGACAGGGGTACTGAAGCTTTCTTT. Translated: CAWSGDRGTEAFF.